This T cell receptor beta chain was identified in a study of T-cell reconstitution after alpha-beta-depleted transplantation in children. Points from the study as a whole: Surviving thymic progenitors and recipient T cells were the source of high TCRbeta diversity at day 60 in some patients. Reportedly, roughly two months post-transplant, alpha-beta T cells arose from several hundred expanded graft clones. A year post-transplant, T-cell counts and diversity derived mostly from newly produced T cells.

CDR1 is DFQATT and CDR2 is SNEGSKA in the germline V gene (reference sequence). Trimming stripped 1 base from V and 4 bases from J, with 10 bases between. The CDR3 is 13 residues long. Researchers prepared the TCRbeta library using unique molecular identifiers, the study reports. One entry per CDR3 protein results from TCRdb running MiXCR on the PCR reads. Of about 20,000 distinct CDR3 sequences listed, 13% were seen once; the top ten hold less than 45%. For this clonotype: What it binds is unknown.

This rearrangement joins TRBV20-1 to TRBJ1-2; D is unresolved. This TCR came from a female patient under 10 years old who had a stem cell transplant for congenital amegakaryocytic thrombocytopenia, so the T cells may come from the graft donor. The source was PBMCs, mostly from graft donor cells, collected 60 days after TCRalphabeta/CD19-depleted stem cell transplant. For the CDR3, the DNA is TGCAGTGCTAGAGGGGATAACACCTATGGCTACACCTTC. Translation: CSARGDNTYGYTF.